This TCR beta chain was captured in a study of shared clonotypes between healthy human individuals. There are a few counts of this clone. The antigen is not known. This same CDR3 is encoded by further DNA sequences in the sample. The length of the CDR3 is 13 residues. CDR1 is SGDLS and CDR2 is YYNGEE in the germline V gene. V was clipped by 0 bases and J by 1 base, with 4 bases between them. The study's findings and limits: Clonotype sharing across several donors was observed for 4.5% to 6.5% of naive CD4 clonotypes. Genetic and exposure-history diversity was limited by the few donors.

There were no recent acute infections or vaccinations among the donors, who were healthy HIV-negative adults. Samples underwent the assay at deep level. Some clones are missing from TCRdb's copy, which holds only in-frame ones; the method was immunoSEQ multiplex PCR. The sample lists 2,500,000 or so clones, over 85% seen once, with roughly 0.36% in the top ten. The sequencing sample was made of naive CD4+ T cells from PBMCs. Regarding subset: CD45RA+ positively selected. The rearrangement links TRBV9 to TRBJ2-5; D is uncertain. The TCR sequence derives from a man between 18 and 35 years old in good health. Some clones in this sample may be carry-over from other donors' samples. In DNA, the CDR3 is TGTGCCAGCAGCGTAGCCAGCCAAGAGACCCAGTACTTC. Translating gives CASSVASQETQYF.